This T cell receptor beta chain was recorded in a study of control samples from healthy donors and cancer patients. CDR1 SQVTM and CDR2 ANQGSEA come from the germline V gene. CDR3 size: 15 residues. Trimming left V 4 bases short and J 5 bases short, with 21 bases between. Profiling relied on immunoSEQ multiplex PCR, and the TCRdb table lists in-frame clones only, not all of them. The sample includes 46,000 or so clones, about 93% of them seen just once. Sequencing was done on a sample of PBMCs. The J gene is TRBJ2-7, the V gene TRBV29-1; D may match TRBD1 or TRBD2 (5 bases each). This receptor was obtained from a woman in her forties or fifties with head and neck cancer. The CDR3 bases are TGCAGCGTTGGTTTCTCGAGGGACGGAGGCCACGAGCAGTACTTC. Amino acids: CSVGFSRDGGHEQYF.